This record concerns one T cell receptor (beta chain) sequence. Its antigen is currently not known. No clone much larger than this one lies a single base away; base qualities are absent. These data originate in a study of radiotherapy plus CTLA-4 blockade in lung cancer (dated by TCRdb to 2017 to 2018). For the wider study: Objective responses were observed in 18% of enrolled patients, and disease control was achieved in about 32%. The study at large found these results: Increased serum interferon-beta after radiation, together with early dynamic changes in blood T cell clones, were reported to be the strongest predictors of response. TCR clones derived from tumors expanded in peripheral blood after treatment with radiotherapy and ipilimumab.

The germline V end is reduced by 6 bases and the J end by 8 bases; junction bases left unmatched: 18. The CDR3 sequence holds 17 residues, the cysteine and phenylalanine included. The CDR3 DNA has 51 bases and is translated from base 1. CDR1 and CDR2 are drawn from the germline V gene (reference sequence): LNHDA, SQIVND. Library generation was performed with the immunoSEQ multiplex PCR assay. TCRdb holds this immuneACCESS table with in-frame rearrangements only. Some clones are missing; in checked studies, unresolved V genes explain under half, and the rest has no known cause. The sample table holds under 55,000 clones, of which approximately 78% were seen once. 3.3% of the sample is in the top ten clones. The study tested focal radiation therapy combined with CTLA-4 blockade (ipilimumab) in patients with chemo-refractory metastatic non-small-cell lung cancer.

The sample in question was peripheral blood, obtained from a patient treated with radiotherapy plus ipilimumab. This TCR derives from a human donor with non-small cell lung cancer who had stable disease on radiotherapy plus ipilimumab. The rearrangement combines TRBV19 with TRBJ2-1; TRBD2 agrees with 8 junctional bases. The sequenced DNA: TGTGCCAGTAGGGAACCTTGGGTAGCGGGATCCTCGGATGAGCAGTTCTTC. It specifies CASREPWVAGSSDEQFF.